This T cell receptor beta chain was identified in a study of technical replicates of blood from a few donors (TCRdb year 2017). The CDR3 starts with the cysteine, ends with the phenylalanine, and has 15 residues. Only the CDR3 DNA stays, 45 bases, in frame from base 1. From a lookup of the germline V gene, CDR1 and CDR2 are MNHEY and SVGAGI. Here V drops 5 bases and J drops 7 bases, and the junction holds 8 bases not matched to any gene. Libraries came from the immunoSEQ multiplex PCR assay. The table comes from immuneACCESS by way of TCRdb, which keeps in-frame sequences with V and J called. Part of the clones is missing from these tables; in studies checked, under half for an unresolved V gene and the rest for unknown reasons. The sample profile shows about 80,000 clones; 97% of them were found once. In total, the top ten clones hold approximately 0.18% of the sample. In the case of this clone: The antigen it binds to is not known. No much larger clonotype is one base removed from it; base qualities were not supplied.

The TCR originated in a human donor in good health. Recombination connected TRBV6-5 to TRBJ1-6; 7 of the junction bases match TRBD1. Sequencing was performed on T cells isolated from PBMCs. The CDR3 protein: CASSPRGRGNSPLHF. The bases read TGTGCCAGCAGTCCCCGGGGCAGGGGGAATTCACCCCTCCACTTT.